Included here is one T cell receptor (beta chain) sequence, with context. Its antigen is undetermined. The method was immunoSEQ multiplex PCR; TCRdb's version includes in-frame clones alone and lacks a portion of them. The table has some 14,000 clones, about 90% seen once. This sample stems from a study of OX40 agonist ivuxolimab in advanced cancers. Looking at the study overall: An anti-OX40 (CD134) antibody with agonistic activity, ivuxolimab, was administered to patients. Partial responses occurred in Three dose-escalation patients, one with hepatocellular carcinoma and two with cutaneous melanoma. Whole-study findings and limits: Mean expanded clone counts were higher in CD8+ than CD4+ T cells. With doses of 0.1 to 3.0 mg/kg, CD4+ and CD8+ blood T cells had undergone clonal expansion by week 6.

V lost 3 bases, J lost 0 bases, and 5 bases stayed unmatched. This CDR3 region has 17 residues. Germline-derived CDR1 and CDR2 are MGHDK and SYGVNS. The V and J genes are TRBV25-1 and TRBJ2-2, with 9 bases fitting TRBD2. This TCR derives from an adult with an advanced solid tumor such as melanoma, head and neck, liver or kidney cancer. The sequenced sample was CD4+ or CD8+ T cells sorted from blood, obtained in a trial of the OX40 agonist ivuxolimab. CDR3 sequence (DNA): TGTGCCAGCAGTGAGATCGGCGGGGGGGCGAACACCGGGGAGCTGTTTTTT. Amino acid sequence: CASSEIGGGANTGELFF.